This T cell receptor beta chain derives from a study of CD8 T cells in Susac syndrome. On the study more broadly: Intravenous immunoglobulin alone or corticosteroids were being given to patients with Susac syndrome at blood draw, unless they were therapy-naive.

About 0.5 to 1 ug RNA was reverse transcribed with random hexamers. TCRdb passed the immunoSEQ multiplex PCR reads through MiXCR, listing each CDR3 protein once. The sample carries about 84,000 distinct CDR3 sequences, about 96% recorded once. Points on this clonotype: Its antigen is still unknown.

V was cut by 4 bases and J by 6 bases, with 14 bases left in between. This CDR3 region has 14 residues. Germline loops: CDR1 LNHNV, CDR2 YYDKDF (reference sequence). Study conclusions and caveats: It was acknowledged in the study that its TCR sequencing and HLA analysis involved a relatively small number of individuals. The total CD8+ repertoires contained 15 to 20 Susac-specific public clones, and the CD8+ TEMRA repertoires contained about 5.

The TCR comes from a human donor with Susac syndrome. The gene calls are TRBV15 and TRBJ2-3; TRBD1 is a possible D gene (6 bases). The specimen sequenced was CD8+ T cells from PBMCs. This CDR3 is CATSIVLQGDTQYF. In DNA, the CDR3 is TGTGCCACCAGCATAGTACTTCAGGGGGATACGCAGTATTTT. Full variable domain (missing parts from reference TRBV15 and TRBJ2-3): DAMVIQNPRYQVTQFGKPVTLSCSQTLNHNVMYWYQQKSSQAPKLLFHYYDKDFNNEADTPDNFQSRRPNTSFCFLDIRSPGLGDTAMYLCATSIVLQGDTQYFGPGTRLTVL.